This record covers a single T cell receptor beta chain. Its antigen is as yet unknown. This specimen comes from a study of T cell responses to AZD1222 COVID-19 vaccine. Study-wide results and caveats: Spike-specific TCR breadth and depth rose after two AZD1222 doses. Researchers report vaccine-associated CD4 TCRs spanning spike, with dominance at 160-218 and 743-854. Just five to seven people given AZD1222 tested seropositive at baseline.

V was trimmed by 5 bases and J by 5 bases, leaving 6 bases between them. The CDR3 runs 11 residues. The germline gives CDR1 LGHNA, CDR2 YSLEER. Clones were sequenced by immunoSEQ multiplex PCR, and TCRdb holds only the in-frame ones, with some missing. Here the sample spans about 95,000 clones, less than 90% being singletons. This clonotype was sampled from an adult in good health. Material: peripheral blood, obtained on day 0 of AZD1222 vaccination. The chain employs TRBV4-3 and TRBJ1-1; D is uncertain. This CDR3 reads CASSTTTEAFF. The CDR3 region has the DNA TGCGCCAGCAGCACGACGACTGAAGCTTTCTTT.